Presented here are 18 T cell receptor beta chains from one specimen sequenced in a study of T cell repertoires in ileal Crohn's disease. The protocol was immunoSEQ multiplex PCR, while the TCRdb copy is restricted to in-frame clones and leaves out a portion. Of approximately 14,000 clones listed, about 85% were seen once; the top ten hold 3.5% to 4.5%. Sequenced sample: ileal tissue. The receptor source for this set is an adult with Crohn's disease.

The chain has TRBV10-3 and TRBJ2-3, with 8 bases matching TRBD2. Germline loops: CDR1 ENHRY, CDR2 SYGVKD. CDR3 length: 15 amino acids. J was trimmed by 5 bases and V by 3 bases; bases with no gene match: 7. CDR3 coding DNA: TGTGCCATCAGTGATAGTACCGGGAGGGTAGATACGCAGTATTTT. Translated, it gives CAISDSTGRVDTQYF.

The V gene is TRBV4-3, the J gene TRBJ2-7; 7 nucleotides match TRBD1. V lost 0 bases and J lost 2; bases outside the gene matches: 7. The CDR3 is made up of 16 amino acids. Germline V gene lookup returns CDR1 LGHNA and CDR2 YSLEER. The CDR3 nucleotides read TGCGCCAGCAGCCAAGAACCGGGACAGATGACCTACGAGCAGTACTTC. This translates into CASSQEPGQMTYEQYF.

The V and J genes are TRBV29-1 and TRBJ2-7; 13 nucleotides align to TRBD2. CDR3 length: 13 amino acids. Germline V CDR1 and CDR2: SQVTM, ANQGSEA. V lost 6 bases to trimming and J lost 2 bases; unmatched junction nucleotides: 1. The CDR3 DNA reads as TGCAGCGTAGGGACTAGCGGGGCCTACGAGCAGTACTTC. Protein sequence: CSVGTSGAYEQYF.

The rearrangement links TRBV30 to TRBJ1-1; 7 bases align to TRBD1. This CDR3 is 14 amino acids long. Germline V lookup: CDR1 GTSNPN, CDR2 SVGIG (reference sequence). V was pared by 4 bases and J by 4 bases, with 9 bases of the junction left unmatched. CDR3 sequence reads: CAWNGDRRGTEAFF. The CDR3 nucleotides are TGTGCCTGGAATGGGGACAGACGAGGCACTGAAGCTTTCTTT.

This rearrangement joins TRBV19 to TRBJ1-5; 9 bases agree with TRBD1. The V segment lost 4 bases and the J segment 6 bases; nucleotides outside the gene matches: 13. Germline V lookup: CDR1 LNHDA, CDR2 SQIVND (reference sequence). The CDR3 consists of 17 residues. The CDR3 coding sequence is TGTGCCAGTAGTAAGTGGGGACAGGGAAACTTCCGTCAGCCCCAGCATTTT. Translation: CASSKWGQGNFRQPQHF.

This rearrangement joins TRBV5-1 to TRBJ2-2; D is perhaps TRBD2 (5 bases). Germline V CDR1 and CDR2: SGHRS, YFSETQ. This CDR3 contains 16 residues. Trimming took 0 bases from V and 7 from J, leaving 16 bases between them. The CDR3 region is CASSLAFGSGNGELFF. CDR3 DNA: TGCGCCAGCAGCTTGGCTTTCGGGTCGGGGAACGGGGAGCTGTTTTTT.

V gene TRBV19 combines with J gene TRBJ1-5; D might be TRBD1 (5 bases). CDR3 length: 14 amino acids. CDR1 is LNHDA and CDR2 is SQIVND in the germline V gene (reference sequence). Trimming took off 1 base at V and 7 bases at J, with 11 bases between the two ends. The CDR3 loop is CASSIGQGGQPQHF. The CDR3 DNA follows: TGTGCCAGTAGTATAGGGCAGGGTGGGCAGCCCCAGCATTTT.

As concerns this clone: This same CDR3 is encoded by further DNA sequences in the sample. The gene calls are TRBV19 and TRBJ1-1; no firm D call. Germline V gene data show CDR1 as LNHDA and CDR2 as SQIVND (reference sequence). The V gene lost 5 bases and the J gene lost 1 base, with 14 bases spanning the gap. The CDR3 has 15 residues. This CDR3 reads CASSSAAIPNTEAFF. The CDR3 nucleotides are TGTGCCAGTAGTTCCGCGGCGATCCCGAACACTGAAGCTTTCTTT.

The CDR3 loop is CASSLGGAPNTGELFF. DNA of the CDR3: TGTGCCAGCAGCTTGGGGGGGGCGCCGAACACCGGGGAGCTGTTTTTT. The rearrangement links TRBV11-3 to TRBJ2-2, with D possibly being TRBD2 (7 bases). The V end was cut by 3 bases, the J end by 0 bases, with 11 bases between. The CDR3 is made up of 16 amino acids. The germline gives CDR1 SGHNT, CDR2 YENEEA.

The chain couples TRBV10-1 to TRBJ1-1, with TRBD1 identical over 7 bases. Unmatched junction bases numbered 4, after V lost 5 bases and J lost 4 bases. The CDR3 length is 13 residues. Per germline, CDR1 WNHNN and CDR2 SYGVQD (reference sequence). CDR3 DNA sequence: TGCGCCAGCAGTCGGGACAGAGTCACTGAAGCTTTCTTT. Translated: CASSRDRVTEAFF.

The J gene is TRBJ2-2, the V gene TRBV28, with a weak D call TRBD2 (5 bases). The CDR3 extends over 15 amino acids. V was cut by 5 bases and J by 1 base, with 11 bases left in between. Germline V gives CDR1 MDHEN, CDR2 SYDVKM. This chain's CDR3 is CASSPGEVNTGELFF. The CDR3 coding sequence is TGTGCCAGCAGTCCCGGGGAAGTGAACACCGGGGAGCTGTTTTTT.

This chain links TRBV7-2 with TRBJ2-1, with 10 bases that match TRBD2. The CDR3 loop spans 16 amino acids. CDR1 and CDR2 from the germline V gene are SGHTA and FQGNSA. V lost 5 bases and J lost 4; bases outside the gene matches: 8. DNA of the CDR3: TGTGCCAGCAGCGAATCAGGACTAGCGGAATACAATGAGCAGTTCTTC. Encoded protein: CASSESGLAEYNEQFF.

V usage is TRBV27 and J usage is TRBJ2-1; 15 bases agree with TRBD2. Germline CDR1 MNHEY, CDR2 SMNVEV (reference sequence). The CDR3 has 18 residues. V lost 5 bases, J lost 5 bases, and 10 bases stayed unmatched. The CDR3 region has the DNA TGTGCCAGCAGTCCAATCGGGACTAGCGGGAGGTTCAACAATGAGCAGTTCTTC. It translates to CASSPIGTSGRFNNEQFF.

In DNA form, the CDR3 reads TGCGCCAGCAGGTCGGAGGCCCACGGGCAGCCCCAGCATTTT. Its translation is CASRSEAHGQPQHF. The rearrangement joins TRBV10-2 to TRBJ1-5; D uncertain. V was pared by 6 bases and J by 7 bases, with 16 bases between. CDR3 length equals 14 residues. Looked up from germline, CDR1 is WSHSY and CDR2 is SAAADI.

The genes are TRBV5-1 and TRBJ2-7; a possible D gene is TRBD1 (5 bases). CDR1 and CDR2 from the germline V gene are SGHRS and YFSETQ. Trimming took off 0 bases at V and 5 bases at J, with 12 bases between the two ends. This CDR3 contains 14 residues. In nucleotides, the CDR3 is TGCGCCAGCAGCTTGGCTTTAGGGGCAGACGAGCAGTACTTC. It is translated as CASSLALGADEQYF.

The sample holds one count of this clone. This chain connects TRBV7-9 to TRBJ2-7, with D uncertain. The CDR3 is 12 residues long. V gave up 4 bases and J gave up 2 bases, with 6 bases separating them. Germline loops: CDR1 SEHNR, CDR2 FQNEAQ (reference sequence). The CDR3 DNA follows: TGTGCCAGCAGCTCCGACACCTACGAGCAGTACTTC. It encodes CASSSDTYEQYF.

The V and J genes are TRBV6-5 and TRBJ2-5, with 10 bases identical to TRBD2. The junction had 6 bases not matched to a gene; V was cut back by 0 bases and J by 5 bases. From germline, CDR1 is MNHEY and CDR2 SVGAGI. The CDR3 is 16 amino acids. The CDR3 is CASSYSTAGGRETQYF. The CDR3 DNA reads TGTGCCAGCAGTTACTCGACAGCGGGGGGGCGGGAGACCCAGTACTTC.

The chain combines TRBV23-1 with TRBJ1-1, with 7 positions matching TRBD1. TRBV23-1 counts as an open reading frame of uncertain function. V was clipped by 0 bases and J by 1 base; unmatched bases: 14. The CDR3 covers 19 residues. This chain's CDR3 is CASSQSHSLGTAQNTEAFF. In DNA form, the CDR3 reads TGCGCCAGCAGTCAATCCCATTCTTTAGGGACAGCCCAGAACACTGAAGCTTTCTTT.